This TCR beta chain stems from a study of T-cell reconstitution after alpha-beta-depleted transplantation in children (dated by TCRdb to 2016 to 2017). With respect to the entire study: T-cell immune reconstitution after TCRalphabeta/CD19-depleted allogeneic hematopoietic cell transplantation in children was quantitatively tracked in the study by means of TCR repertoire profiling.

Remarks on this clonotype: The clone's antigen remains unknown. No much larger clone is present one base from it, and per-base qualities are unavailable.

From cysteine to phenylalanine, the CDR3 is 18 amino acids long. Only CDR3 DNA is held: 54 bases, read in frame from base 1. CDR1 and CDR2 are read off the germline V gene as SGHRS and YFSETQ. The junction carries 28 bases between V and J, which are trimmed by 2 bases and 10 bases respectively. The method behind the library was PCR. Sequencing used an Illumina HiSeq 2500. TCR libraries were prepared with molecular barcoding, using unique molecular identifiers to normalize TCRbeta repertoire quantification. The public reads were quality trimmed at Q25 with fastp and then assembled into clones with MiXCR by TCRdb, keeping productive beta chains. When rows share a CDR3 protein, they turn into one entry using the most common DNA and genes. In all, the sample holds 750,000 to 950,000 distinct CDR3 sequences, and approximately 15% of those were seen once. The ten largest account for roughly 4.8% of the sample.

What the work shows at the level of the full study, not this receptor alone: Over the following months the frequencies of hyperexpanded clones went down, and after one year T-cell counts and TCRbeta diversity were mostly credited to newly produced T cells. In some patients, high TCRbeta diversity at day 60 was attributed to recipient T cells and intrathymic progenitors that had survived conditioning. About two months after transplant, the apparently early recovery of alphabetaT-cell counts reportedly depended on just several hundred clones that had expanded rapidly and came from non-depleted graft cells.

Read against the paper, the sample's treatment or condition label means: allogeneic hematopoietic cell transplantation with graft depleted of TCRalphabeta T cells and CD19 B cells. Transplant recipients were children who received TCRalphabeta/CD19-depleted allogeneic hematopoietic cell grafts. The sample was PBMCs, mostly from graft donor cells, taken 360 days after TCRalphabeta/CD19-depleted stem cell transplant. The chain was built from TRBV5-1 and TRBJ2-1; TRBD2 is a possible D gene, resting on 6 matching bases. The receptor was isolated from a male patient younger than 18 who had a stem cell transplant for acute lymphoblastic leukemia, so the T cells may come from the graft donor. The CDR3: CASSFNPGLRGSPLEQFF. The nucleotides are TGCGCCAGCAGCTTTAATCCGGGACTCAGAGGGTCCCCCCTAGAGCAGTTCTTC.